This entry features one T cell receptor (beta chain) sequence. The source of the sample is a study of early stage breast cancer tumors. Looking at the study overall: Around 9.6-fold was the mean read coverage per sample.

Sequenced by immunoSEQ multiplex PCR; TCRdb stores in-frame clones only, minus some. This table has approximately 50,000 clones, approximately 80% appearing once. CDR3 length: 13 residues. The V end was cut by 3 bases, the J end by 3 bases, with 9 bases between. Germline CDR1 and CDR2: LNHDA and SQIVND (reference sequence). The sample taken for sequencing was blood. The chain carries TRBV19 and TRBJ2-7; D not certain. This receptor was taken from a person in their thirties with breast cancer. The CDR3 sequence is CASSIGRFYEQYF. The CDR3 region has the DNA TGTGCCAGTAGTATTGGAAGGTTCTACGAGCAGTACTTC.